This TCR beta chain was captured by sequencing in a study of T cell responses to AZD1222 COVID-19 vaccine. General study results and limits: Reportedly, close to half of spike-specific TCRs are directed against unmutated variant regions. The number of AZD1222 recipients seropositive at baseline was only 5 to 7.

Trimming removed 1 base from V and 5 bases from J, with 11 bases in between. Germline CDR1 is SGHTA and CDR2 is FQGNSA. CDR3 size: 14 residues. The table came from immunoSEQ multiplex PCR; TCRdb's copy has only in-frame clones and leaves some out. The sample records 35,000 to 55,000 clones, 80% being singletons. About this clone: The antigen is unknown.

The sequence came from an adult who received the MenACWY meningococcal vaccine as a control. The chain couples TRBV7-2 to TRBJ2-5; D gene unclear. Sequencing used peripheral blood, obtained 28 days after the second dose of the MenACWY control vaccine. Here the CDR3 reads CASSLGAIGETQYF. CDR3 sequence (DNA): TGTGCCAGCAGCTTAGGGGCCATAGGCGAGACCCAGTACTTC.